The 10 T cell receptor beta chains below were found in one sample sequenced in a study of blood T cell repertoires in COVID-19. Data came from immunoSEQ multiplex PCR; TCRdb stores just in-frame clones and leaves some out. The sample holds 200,000 or so clones, approximately 84% seen once. Sequencing was done on a sample of peripheral blood. These receptor sequences come from an elderly man with acute or convalescent COVID-19.

The V gene is TRBV6-5, the J gene TRBJ1-2; D is uncertain. Germline CDR1 is MNHEY and CDR2 is SVGAGI. The V end was cut by 8 bases, the J end by 3 bases, with 16 bases between. The CDR3 contains 14 residues. The CDR3 sequence is CASRVLGKDYGYTF. The DNA for the CDR3 is TGTGCCAGCCGGGTACTGGGTAAGGACTATGGCTACACCTTC.

The chain uses TRBV9 and TRBJ2-1, with 8 bases identical to TRBD1. The V and J ends lost 3 bases and 5 bases, in that order; junction bases with no gene match: 4. This CDR3 comprises 14 residues. Germline lookup yields CDR1 SGDLS and CDR2 YYNGEE. This CDR3 is CASSGETGDNEQFF. CDR3 coding DNA: TGTGCCAGCAGCGGGGAGACAGGGGACAATGAGCAGTTCTTC.

A few counts support this clone. The CDR3 is CSVSQGQETQYF. The CDR3 DNA is TGCAGCGTATCCCAGGGTCAAGAGACCCAGTACTTC. The V gene is TRBV29-1, the J gene TRBJ2-5, with D maybe TRBD1 (5 bases). The CDR3 length is 12 residues. CDR1 and CDR2 (germline): SQVTM, ANQGSEA. V was clipped by 6 bases and J by 2 bases, with 10 bases between them. The full variable domain, rest sourced from reference TRBV29-1 and TRBJ2-5, is SAVISQKPSRDICQRGTSLTIQCQVDSQVTMMFWYRQQPGQSLTLIATANQGSEATYESGFVIDKFPISRPNLTFSTLTVSNMSPEDSSIYLCSVSQGQETQYFGPGTRLLVL.

On this clone: Distinct nucleotide sequences in the sample also encode this CDR3. The V gene is TRBV3-1 (or the pseudogene TRBV3-2), the J gene TRBJ1-1, with no clear D. The length of the CDR3 is 13 residues. Looked up from germline, CDR1 is LGHDT and CDR2 is YNNKEL (reference sequence). The ends were cut back, 1 base at V and 1 base at J, with 4 bases in the middle. CDR3 bases: TGTGCCAGCAGCCAAGTCGGGAACACTGAAGCTTTCTTT. This codes for CASSQVGNTEAFF.

This chain joins TRBV2 and TRBJ1-6; 9 bases match TRBD1. Looked up from germline, CDR1 is SNHLY and CDR2 is FYNNEI. J was trimmed by 9 bases and V by 7 bases; bases with no gene match: 10. The CDR3 contains 15 residues. The DNA of the CDR3 is TGTGCCAGCAACCTAGGGACAGGGATTGCTTCACCCCTCCACTTT. This sequence encodes CASNLGTGIASPLHF. The complete variable domain, with remaining parts taken from reference TRBV2 and TRBJ1-6, reads EPEVTQTPSHQVTQMGQEVILRCVPISNHLYFYWYRQILGQKVEFLVSFYNNEISEKSEIFDDQFSVERPDGSNFTLKIRSTKLEDSAMYFCASNLGTGIASPLHFGNGTRLTVT.

This chain connects TRBV3-1 (or the pseudogene TRBV3-2) to TRBJ2-6; D is possibly TRBD2 (5 bases). Germline V gives CDR1 LGHDT, CDR2 YNNKEL (reference sequence). The CDR3 is made up of 16 amino acids. Trimming shortened V by 5 bases and J by 2 bases, and 13 bases separated the two germline ends. CDR3 DNA: TGTGCCAGCAGCTCCCAACCGGGGACTGGGGCCAACGTCCTGACTTTC. Its protein is CASSSQPGTGANVLTF.

This clone was recorded a few times. This sequence joins TRBV27 and TRBJ2-1; TRBD2 matches at 8 bases. The CDR3 is 14 residues long. In germline, CDR1 is MNHEY, CDR2 SMNVEV (reference sequence). V was pared by 5 bases and J by 6 bases, with 6 bases of the junction left unmatched. The CDR3 DNA follows: TGTGCCAGCAGTCTGGGACTAGGATCCAATGAGCAGTTCTTC. Its protein is CASSLGLGSNEQFF.

The rearrangement uses TRBV19 and TRBJ2-1; perhaps TRBD2 as D (6 bases). The germline V and J ends were trimmed by 3 bases and 7 bases, with 16 bases remaining between them. The CDR3 is 15 residues long. In germline, CDR1 is LNHDA, CDR2 SQIVND (reference sequence). Here the CDR3 reads CASSIPGLVGNEQFF. The CDR3 DNA reads TGTGCCAGTAGTATCCCGGGACTGGTTGGGAATGAGCAGTTCTTC.

The chain employs TRBV7-2 and TRBJ1-4; D unresolved. This CDR3 comprises 14 residues. Germline loops: CDR1 SGHTA, CDR2 FQGNSA. V lost 5 bases and J lost 2, with 9 bases in between. The DNA for the CDR3 is TGTGCCAGCAGCAAAGACTGGACTAATGAAAAACTGTTTTTT. Its protein is CASSKDWTNEKLFF.

Only one count was recorded for this clone. The rearrangement links TRBV7-2 to TRBJ1-2, with TRBD1 matching 7 bases. Germline CDR1 is SGHTA and CDR2 is FQGNSA. The CDR3 extends over 14 amino acids. The V segment lost 5 bases and the J segment 6 bases; nucleotides outside the gene matches: 9. CDR3 residues: CASSALTGIDGYTF. Written as DNA, the CDR3 is TGTGCCAGCAGCGCCCTGACAGGGATTGATGGCTACACCTTC.